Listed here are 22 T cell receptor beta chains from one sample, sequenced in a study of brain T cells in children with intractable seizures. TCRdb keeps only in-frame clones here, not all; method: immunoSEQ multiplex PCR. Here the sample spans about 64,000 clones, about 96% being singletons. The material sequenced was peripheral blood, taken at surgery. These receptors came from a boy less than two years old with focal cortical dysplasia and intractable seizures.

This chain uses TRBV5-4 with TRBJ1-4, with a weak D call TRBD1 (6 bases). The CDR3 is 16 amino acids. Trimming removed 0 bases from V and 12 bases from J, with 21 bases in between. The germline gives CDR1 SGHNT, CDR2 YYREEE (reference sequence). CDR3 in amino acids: CASSLAFGGNNGELFF. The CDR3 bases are TGTGCCAGCAGCTTGGCATTTGGGGGCAACAATGGAGAACTGTTTTTT.

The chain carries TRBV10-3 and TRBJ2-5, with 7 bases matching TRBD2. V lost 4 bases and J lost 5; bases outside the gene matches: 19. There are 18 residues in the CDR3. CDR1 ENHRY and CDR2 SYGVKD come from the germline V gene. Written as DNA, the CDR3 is TGTGCCATCAGTGTCGAACTGGAAGGACTAGGAGCGTTTGAGACCCAGTACTTC. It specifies CAISVELEGLGAFETQYF.

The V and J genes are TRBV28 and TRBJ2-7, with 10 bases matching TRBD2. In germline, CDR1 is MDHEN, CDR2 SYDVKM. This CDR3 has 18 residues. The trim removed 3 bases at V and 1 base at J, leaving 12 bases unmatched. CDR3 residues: CASSFLWPGLATSYEQYF. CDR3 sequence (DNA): TGTGCCAGCAGTTTTCTTTGGCCGGGACTAGCGACTTCCTACGAGCAGTACTTC.

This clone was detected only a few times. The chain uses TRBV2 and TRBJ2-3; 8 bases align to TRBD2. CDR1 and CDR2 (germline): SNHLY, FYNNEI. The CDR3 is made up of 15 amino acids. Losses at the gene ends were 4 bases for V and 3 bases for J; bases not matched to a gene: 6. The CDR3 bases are TGTGCCAGCAGTGGGGGACTAGATCCTACAGATACGCAGTATTTT. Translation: CASSGGLDPTDTQYF.

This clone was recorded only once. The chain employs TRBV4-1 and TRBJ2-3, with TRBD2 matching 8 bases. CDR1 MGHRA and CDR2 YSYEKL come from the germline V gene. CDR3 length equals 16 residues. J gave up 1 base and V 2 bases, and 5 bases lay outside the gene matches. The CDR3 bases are TGCGCCAGCAGCCAAATGGGACTAGTACGCACAGATACGCAGTATTTT. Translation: CASSQMGLVRTDTQYF.

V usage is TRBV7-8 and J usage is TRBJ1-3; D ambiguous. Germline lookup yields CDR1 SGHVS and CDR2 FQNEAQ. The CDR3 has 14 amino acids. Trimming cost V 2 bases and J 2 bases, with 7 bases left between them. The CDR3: CASSLSKTGNTIYF. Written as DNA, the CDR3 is TGTGCCAGCAGCTTAAGTAAGACTGGAAACACCATATATTTT.

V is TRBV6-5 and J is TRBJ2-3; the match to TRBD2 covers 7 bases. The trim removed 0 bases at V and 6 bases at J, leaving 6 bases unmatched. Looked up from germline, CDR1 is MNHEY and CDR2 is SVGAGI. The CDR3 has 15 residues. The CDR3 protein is CASSYSRGRGDTQYF. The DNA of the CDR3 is TGTGCCAGCAGTTACTCGCGCGGGAGAGGGGATACGCAGTATTTT.

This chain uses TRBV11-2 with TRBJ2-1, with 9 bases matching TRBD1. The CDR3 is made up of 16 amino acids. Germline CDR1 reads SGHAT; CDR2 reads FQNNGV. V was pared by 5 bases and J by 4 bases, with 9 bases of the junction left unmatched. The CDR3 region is CASSEMGQGRYNEQFF. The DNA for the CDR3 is TGTGCCAGCAGCGAAATGGGACAGGGAAGGTACAATGAGCAGTTCTTC.

The DNA of the CDR3 is TGTGCCAGCAGCCAAGCTAGCAGCAATCAGCCCCAGCATTTT. This codes for CASSQASSNQPQHF. The V gene is TRBV3-1 (or the pseudogene TRBV3-2), the J gene TRBJ1-5; D ambiguous. Germline values: CDR1 LGHDT, CDR2 YNNKEL (reference sequence). CDR3 length equals 14 residues. Trimming took 1 base from V and 1 from J, leaving 5 bases between them.

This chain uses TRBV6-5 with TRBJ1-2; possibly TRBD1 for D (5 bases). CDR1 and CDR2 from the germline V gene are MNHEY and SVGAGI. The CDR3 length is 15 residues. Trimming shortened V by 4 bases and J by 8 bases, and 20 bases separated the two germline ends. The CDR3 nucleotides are TGTGCCAGCAGTTCCTCTAATCGGGGCGCGATGGGCTACACCTTC. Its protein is CASSSSNRGAMGYTF.

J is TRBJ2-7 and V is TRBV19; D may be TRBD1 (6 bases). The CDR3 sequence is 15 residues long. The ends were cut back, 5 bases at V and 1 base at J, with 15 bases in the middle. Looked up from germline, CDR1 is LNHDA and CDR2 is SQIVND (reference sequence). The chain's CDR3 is CASSDPGALSYEQYF. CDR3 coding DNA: TGTGCCAGTAGTGACCCAGGGGCGCTTTCCTACGAGCAGTACTTC.

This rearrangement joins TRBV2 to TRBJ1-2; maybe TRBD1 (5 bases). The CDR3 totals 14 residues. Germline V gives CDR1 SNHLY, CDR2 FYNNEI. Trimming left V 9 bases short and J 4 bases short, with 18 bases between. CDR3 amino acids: CAREWAGWAYGYTF. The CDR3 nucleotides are TGTGCCAGGGAATGGGCAGGGTGGGCCTATGGCTACACCTTC.

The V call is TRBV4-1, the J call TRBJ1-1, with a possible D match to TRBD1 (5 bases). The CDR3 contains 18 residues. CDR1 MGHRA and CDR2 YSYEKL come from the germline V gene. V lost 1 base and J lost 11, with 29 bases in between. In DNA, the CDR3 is TGCGCCAGCAGCCAAGTTATGAGGGGCTCGCATAAAGAGGCAGGTGCTTTCTTT. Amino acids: CASSQVMRGSHKEAGAFF.

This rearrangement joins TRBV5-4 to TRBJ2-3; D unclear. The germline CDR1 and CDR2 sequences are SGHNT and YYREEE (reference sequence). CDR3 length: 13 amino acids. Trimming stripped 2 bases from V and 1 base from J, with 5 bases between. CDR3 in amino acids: CASSFSGTDTQYF. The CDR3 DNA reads TGTGCCAGCAGCTTTTCAGGCACAGATACGCAGTATTTT.

The CDR3 reads CASSEGGNHSYNEQFF. DNA of the CDR3: TGCGCCAGCAGTGAAGGGGGCAACCACTCCTACAATGAGCAGTTCTTC. The chain employs TRBV10-1 and TRBJ2-1; 7 bases agree with TRBD1. There are 16 residues in the CDR3. The germline CDR1 and CDR2 sequences are WNHNN and SYGVQD (reference sequence). With 3 bases clipped from V and 0 bases from J, the junction kept 5 bases outside the gene matches.

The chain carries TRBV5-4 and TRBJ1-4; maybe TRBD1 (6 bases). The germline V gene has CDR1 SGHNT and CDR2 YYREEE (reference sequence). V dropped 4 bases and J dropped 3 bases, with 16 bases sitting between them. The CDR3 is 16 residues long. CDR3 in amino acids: CASSLGTGLPNEKLFF. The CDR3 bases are TGTGCCAGCAGCCTCGGAACAGGGCTCCCTAATGAAAAACTGTTTTTT.

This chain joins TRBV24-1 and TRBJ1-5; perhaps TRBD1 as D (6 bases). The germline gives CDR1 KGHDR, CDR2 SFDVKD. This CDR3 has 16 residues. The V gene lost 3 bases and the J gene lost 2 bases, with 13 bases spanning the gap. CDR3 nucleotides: TGTGCCACCAGTGATACACAGGGAAGCGGCAATCAGCCCCAGCATTTT. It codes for CATSDTQGSGNQPQHF.

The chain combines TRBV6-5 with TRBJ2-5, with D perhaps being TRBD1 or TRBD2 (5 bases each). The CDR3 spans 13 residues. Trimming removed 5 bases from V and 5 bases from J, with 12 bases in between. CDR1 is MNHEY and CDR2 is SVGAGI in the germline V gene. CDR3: CASSPGTTETQYF. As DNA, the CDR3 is TGTGCCAGCAGTCCCGGGACGACGGAGACCCAGTACTTC.

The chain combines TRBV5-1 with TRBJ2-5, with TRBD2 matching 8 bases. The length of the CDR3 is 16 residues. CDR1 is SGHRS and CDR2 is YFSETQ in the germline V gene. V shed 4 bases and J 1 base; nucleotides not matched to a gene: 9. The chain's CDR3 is CASSTPAGAIQETQYF. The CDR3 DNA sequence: TGCGCCAGCAGCACACCAGCGGGGGCGATCCAAGAGACCCAGTACTTC.

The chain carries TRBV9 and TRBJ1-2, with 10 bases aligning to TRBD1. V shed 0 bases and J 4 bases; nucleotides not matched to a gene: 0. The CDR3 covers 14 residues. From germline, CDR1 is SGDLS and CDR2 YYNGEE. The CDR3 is CASSVGTGGYGYTF. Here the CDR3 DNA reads TGTGCCAGCAGCGTAGGGACAGGGGGCTATGGCTACACCTTC.

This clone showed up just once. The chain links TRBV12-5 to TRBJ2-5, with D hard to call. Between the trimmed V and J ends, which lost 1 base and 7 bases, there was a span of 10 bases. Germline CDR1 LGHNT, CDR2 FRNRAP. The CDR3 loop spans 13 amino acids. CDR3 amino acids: CASGLDPVGTQYF. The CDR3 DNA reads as TGTGCTAGTGGTTTGGACCCTGTGGGGACCCAGTACTTC.

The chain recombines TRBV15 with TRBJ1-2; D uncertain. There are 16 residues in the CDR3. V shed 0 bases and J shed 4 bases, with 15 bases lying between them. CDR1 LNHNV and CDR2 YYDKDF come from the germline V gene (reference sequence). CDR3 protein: CATSRDQAAGLYGYTF. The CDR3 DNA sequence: TGTGCCACCAGCAGAGATCAGGCGGCAGGCCTCTATGGCTACACCTTC.